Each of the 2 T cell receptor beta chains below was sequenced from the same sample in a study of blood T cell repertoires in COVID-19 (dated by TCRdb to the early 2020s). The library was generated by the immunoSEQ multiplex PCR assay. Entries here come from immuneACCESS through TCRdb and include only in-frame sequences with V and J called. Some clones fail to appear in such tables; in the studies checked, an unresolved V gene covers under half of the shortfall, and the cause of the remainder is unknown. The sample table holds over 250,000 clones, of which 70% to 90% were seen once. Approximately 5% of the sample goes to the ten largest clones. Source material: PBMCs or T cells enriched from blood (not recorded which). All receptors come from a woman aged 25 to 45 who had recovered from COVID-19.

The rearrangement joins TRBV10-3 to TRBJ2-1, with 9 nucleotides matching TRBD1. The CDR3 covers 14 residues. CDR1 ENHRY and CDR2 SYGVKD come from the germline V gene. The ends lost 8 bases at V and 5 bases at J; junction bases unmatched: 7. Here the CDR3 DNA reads TGTGCCATCGAAAGGGACAGGGTAGACAATGAGCAGTTCTTC. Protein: CAIERDRVDNEQFF.

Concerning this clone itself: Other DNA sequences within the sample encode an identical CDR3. The DNA for the CDR3 is TGTGCCAGCAGCTCAACAGGGGGCTCCTACAATGAGCAGTTCTTC. It encodes CASSSTGGSYNEQFF. The chain links TRBV7-3 to TRBJ2-1; 8 bases agree with TRBD1. Germline CDR1 and CDR2: SGHTA and FQGTGA. CDR3 length: 15 amino acids. Trimming took 4 bases from V and 0 from J; bases not matched to a gene: 2.